This entry features one T cell receptor (beta chain) sequence. This sample stems from a study of long-term antiretroviral therapy in people with HIV. The run of the v3.0 immunoSEQ assay was at survey level. Here immunoSEQ multiplex PCR was the method, and the copy in TCRdb shows in-frame clones only, minus some. The data show some 40,000 clones, 70% to 90% seen once. The TCR comes from a woman aged 50 to 60 with HIV. This specimen was unsorted PBMCs, taken 1.2 years after starting antiretroviral therapy.

Here the CDR3 reads CASSFRQADNQPQHF. For the CDR3, the DNA is TGTGCCAGCAGTTTCCGACAGGCAGATAATCAGCCCCAGCATTTT. The rearrangement links TRBV6-5 to TRBJ1-5; tentatively, D is TRBD1 (6 bases). The V and J ends lost 4 bases and 4 bases respectively, with 14 bases between them. Germline V gene data show CDR1 as MNHEY and CDR2 as SVGAGI. The CDR3 length is 15 residues.